Shown below are 31 T cell receptor beta chains from a single sample sequenced in a study of blood T cell repertoires in COVID-19. The repertoire was sequenced with immunoSEQ multiplex PCR; TCRdb's copy has only in-frame clones and lacks some. The sample holds 250,000 to 300,000 clones, about nine tenths seen once. Sample: peripheral blood. These receptors were collected from a woman in her twenties or thirties with COVID-19, enrolled during active disease.

The CDR3 is CATSRDLREFYEQFF. CDR3 DNA sequence: TGTGCCACCAGCAGAGATCTACGGGAGTTCTATGAGCAGTTCTTC. This chain links TRBV15 with TRBJ2-1; D is perhaps TRBD2 (6 bases). This CDR3 contains 15 residues. Germline CDR1 and CDR2: LNHNV and YYDKDF (reference sequence). Trimming stripped 0 bases from V and 8 bases from J, with 14 bases between. Full variable domain (remainder filled in from reference TRBV15 and TRBJ2-1): DAMVIQNPRYQVTQFGKPVTLSCSQTLNHNVMYWYQQKSSQAPKLLFHYYDKDFNNEADTPDNFQSRRPNTSFCFLDIRSPGLGDTAMYLCATSRDLREFYEQFFGPGTRLTVL.

The genes are TRBV14 and TRBJ2-7; D not certain. Germline-derived CDR1 and CDR2 are SGHDN and FVKESK. V lost 6 bases, J lost 0 bases, and 18 bases lay in between. CDR3 size: 16 residues. The CDR3 sequence is CASSRLGSLSSYEQYF. As DNA, the CDR3 is TGTGCCAGCAGTAGGCTCGGGTCTCTAAGCTCCTACGAGCAGTACTTC.

This chain joins TRBV4-2 and TRBJ1-5; tentatively, D is TRBD1 (5 bases). V lost 4 bases to trimming and J lost 5 bases, with 12 bases between them. This CDR3 has 14 residues. The V gene's germline CDR1 is LGHNA and CDR2 YNFKEQ. In DNA, the CDR3 is TGTGCCAGCAGCCCCACCACGGGGGATCAGCCCCAGCATTTT. Its translation is CASSPTTGDQPQHF.

The J gene is TRBJ1-2, the V gene TRBV12-3 or TRBV12-4, with D perhaps matching TRBD1 (5 bases). V was cut by 3 bases and J by 8 bases, with 10 bases left in between. This CDR3 spans 12 amino acids. CDR3 sequence (DNA): TGTGCCAGCAGTTTGCAGGGCTCGGGCTACACCTTC. It specifies CASSLQGSGYTF.

This chain uses TRBV19 with TRBJ2-3; 9 bases align to TRBD1. Germline V gives CDR1 LNHDA, CDR2 SQIVND (reference sequence). The CDR3 loop spans 16 amino acids. The V gene end was trimmed by 7 bases and the J gene end by 6 bases; junction bases not matched to a gene: 14. CDR3: CASTPTGQGPGDTQYF. CDR3 DNA sequence: TGTGCCAGTACCCCGACGGGACAGGGACCGGGCGATACGCAGTATTTT.

The genes are TRBV9 and TRBJ2-1; possibly TRBD2 for D (6 bases). V was pared by 4 bases and J by 0 bases, with 11 bases between. The CDR3 consists of 15 residues. Germline V gene sequence: CDR1 SGDLS, CDR2 YYNGEE. CDR3 protein: CASSRGGSSYNEQFF. CDR3 bases: TGTGCCAGCAGCCGTGGAGGGAGCTCCTACAATGAGCAGTTCTTC.

The chain joins TRBV5-1 to TRBJ1-6; TRBD1 matches at 7 bases. Trimming cost V 3 bases and J 7 bases; bases outside gene matches: 1. CDR1 is SGHRS, CDR2 YFSETQ, per germline. The CDR3 loop spans 13 amino acids. CDR3 loop: CASSWDSNSPLHF. The CDR3 DNA reads as TGCGCCAGCAGCTGGGACAGCAATTCACCCCTCCACTTT. Supplemented by reference TRBV5-1 and TRBJ1-6, the full variable domain reads KAGVTQTPRYLIKTRGQQVTLSCSPISGHRSVSWYQQTPGQGLQFLFEYFSETQRNKGNFPGRFSGRQFSNSRSEMNVSTLELGDSALYLCASSWDSNSPLHFGNGTRLTVT.

The gene calls are TRBV19 and TRBJ2-7; 8 positions agree with TRBD1. Losses at the gene ends were 3 bases for V and 4 bases for J; bases not matched to a gene: 5. Germline CDR1 LNHDA, CDR2 SQIVND (reference sequence). The CDR3 runs to 14 residues. The CDR3 DNA is TGTGCCAGTAGTATCGGGACAGGAGGATACGAGCAGTACTTC. Translating it yields CASSIGTGGYEQYF.

The genes are TRBV2 and TRBJ2-1, with 9 bases that match TRBD2. The CDR3 is made up of 16 amino acids. Germline CDR1 is SNHLY and CDR2 is FYNNEI. V shed 2 bases and J 6 bases; nucleotides not matched to a gene: 8. The chain's CDR3 is CASSETTGLAFNEQFF. CDR3 nucleotide sequence: TGTGCCAGCAGTGAAACAACGGGACTAGCCTTCAATGAGCAGTTCTTC.

CDR3 DNA: TGTGCCAGCAGCGTAGGTGCCCCGGGTCTTTATGGCTACACCTTC. It translates to CASSVGAPGLYGYTF. V is TRBV9 and J is TRBJ1-2; D remains unclear. Per the germline V gene, CDR1 is SGDLS and CDR2 is YYNGEE. Trimming removed 0 bases at V and 5 bases at J, with 14 bases between. The CDR3 is made up of 15 amino acids. The full variable domain, its missing parts supplied by reference TRBV9 and TRBJ1-2, is DSGVTQTPKHLITATGQRVTLRCSPRSGDLSVYWYQQSLDQGLQFLIQYYNGEERAKGNILERFSAQQFPDLHSELNLSSLELGDSALYFCASSVGAPGLYGYTFGSGTRLTVV.

This rearrangement joins TRBV30 to TRBJ2-1; 8 positions agree with TRBD2. The CDR3 sequence is 16 residues long. The ends lost 2 bases at V and 5 bases at J; junction bases unmatched: 11. Germline assignment: CDR1 GTSNPN and CDR2 SVGIG (reference sequence). Here the CDR3 reads CAWSPVGSGSNNEQFF. As DNA, the CDR3 is TGTGCCTGGAGTCCCGTGGGGAGCGGGAGCAACAATGAGCAGTTCTTC.

This rearrangement joins TRBV2 to TRBJ2-1; TRBD2 agrees at 13 bases. The junction had 6 bases not matched to a gene; V was cut back by 6 bases and J by 1 base. Germline V gene lookup returns CDR1 SNHLY and CDR2 FYNNEI. This CDR3 has 17 amino acids. As DNA, the CDR3 is TGTGCCAGCAGCCGACTAGCGGGAGGTATATCCTACAATGAGCAGTTCTTC. It is translated as CASSRLAGGISYNEQFF.

The chain carries TRBV7-8 and TRBJ1-5; the match to TRBD1 covers 9 bases. The CDR3 runs 15 residues. Unmatched junction bases numbered 6, after V lost 5 bases and J lost 4 bases. Germline loops: CDR1 SGHVS, CDR2 FQNEAQ. In DNA, the CDR3 is TGTGCCAGCAGCACCGGACAGGGGTGGAATCAGCCCCAGCATTTT. Translated, it gives CASSTGQGWNQPQHF.

J is TRBJ2-4 and V is TRBV9; 10 bases fit TRBD1. The junction had 6 bases not matched to a gene; V was cut back by 4 bases and J by 8 bases. The CDR3 has 14 residues. Per the germline V gene, CDR1 is SGDLS and CDR2 is YYNGEE. CDR3 in amino acids: CASSIRDRGHIQYF. The CDR3 coding sequence is TGTGCCAGCAGCATCCGGGACAGGGGCCACATTCAGTACTTC.

The rearrangement uses TRBV19 and TRBJ2-7, with 13 positions matching TRBD2. This CDR3 region has 15 residues. V was pared by 7 bases and J by 2 bases, with 5 bases of the junction left unmatched. Germline CDR1 and CDR2: LNHDA and SQIVND (reference sequence). The CDR3 loop reads CASTTSGRAPYEQYF. CDR3 DNA: TGTGCCAGTACCACTAGCGGGAGGGCTCCCTACGAGCAGTACTTC.

The rearrangement links TRBV7-3 to TRBJ2-2; maybe TRBD2 (6 bases). V gave up 5 bases and J gave up 1 base, with 14 bases separating them. Germline CDR1 and CDR2: SGHTA and FQGTGA. The CDR3 loop spans 16 amino acids. Here the CDR3 reads CASSPVLARNTGELFF. For the CDR3, the DNA is TGTGCCAGCAGCCCAGTGCTAGCGAGGAACACCGGGGAGCTGTTTTTT.

The V gene is TRBV5-6, the J gene TRBJ2-2; D possibly corresponds to TRBD2 (5 bases). The germline CDR1 and CDR2 sequences are SGHDT and YYEEEE. The CDR3 length is 16 residues. V shed 3 bases and J shed 4 bases, with 16 bases lying between them. CDR3 DNA: TGTGCCAGCAGCTGGACTCCTGACACAACCACCGGGGAGCTGTTTTTT. Translation gives CASSWTPDTTTGELFF.

V and J are TRBV6-5 and TRBJ2-1; 11 bases align to TRBD2. Germline CDR1 is MNHEY and CDR2 is SVGAGI. The CDR3 length is 15 residues. V shed 6 bases and J 9 bases; nucleotides not matched to a gene: 10. CDR3 DNA sequence: TGTGCCAGCAGGGGATTAGCGGGAGGGCCAGGTGAGCAGTTCTTC. It yields the protein CASRGLAGGPGEQFF.

This chain uses TRBV7-9 with TRBJ1-4; 7 positions match TRBD1. The CDR3 is 15 amino acids. Trimming cost V 5 bases and J 5 bases; bases outside gene matches: 8. Germline CDR1 is SEHNR and CDR2 is FQNEAQ (reference sequence). In DNA, the CDR3 is TGTGCCAGCAGCCAAGGGACAGCCAACAATGAAAAACTGTTTTTT. Protein: CASSQGTANNEKLFF.

This chain links TRBV7-2 with TRBJ2-3; 9 positions match TRBD2. With 1 base clipped from V and 1 base from J, the junction kept 3 bases outside the gene matches. This CDR3 has 16 amino acids. Germline CDR1 reads SGHTA; CDR2 reads FQGNSA. The CDR3 bases are TGTGCCAGCAGCTTAGGGAGACTAGCGGGCACAGATACGCAGTATTTT. This gives the protein CASSLGRLAGTDTQYF.

The chain has TRBV20-1 and TRBJ1-5; weak D call: TRBD1 (5 bases). The V and J ends lost 3 bases and 1 base respectively, with 22 bases between them. Germline CDR1 and CDR2: DFQATT and SNEGSKA (reference sequence). This CDR3 spans 18 amino acids. This chain's CDR3 is CSASSIRQLVGSNQPQHF. The CDR3 DNA reads TGCAGTGCTAGTTCTATACGACAGTTGGTTGGAAGCAATCAGCCCCAGCATTTT.

This chain connects TRBV10-1 to TRBJ2-2, with TRBD1 matching 7 bases. The CDR3 runs to 16 residues. The trim removed 2 bases at V and 4 bases at J, leaving 7 bases unmatched. The V gene's germline CDR1 is WNHNN and CDR2 SYGVQD (reference sequence). The CDR3 DNA follows: TGCGCCAGCAGTGAGCCCCGGTCAGGGGGCACCGGGGAGCTGTTTTTT. It translates to CASSEPRSGGTGELFF.

The V gene is TRBV20-1, the J gene TRBJ1-5; possible D gene TRBD1, 5 bases. Trimming stripped 3 bases from V and 2 bases from J, with 14 bases between. The germline V gene has CDR1 DFQATT and CDR2 SNEGSKA (reference sequence). The CDR3 length is 15 residues. In DNA form, the CDR3 reads TGCAGTGCTAGTACGCAGGGTGATGGCAATCAGCCCCAGCATTTT. It is translated as CSASTQGDGNQPQHF.

J is TRBJ2-7 and V is TRBV2; D gene unclear. V was shortened by 6 bases and J by 0 bases, with 6 bases between the two germline ends. From germline, CDR1 is SNHLY and CDR2 FYNNEI. The CDR3 contains 12 residues. CDR3 nucleotide sequence: TGTGCCAGCAGAATTAGCTCCTACGAGCAGTACTTC. It yields the protein CASRISSYEQYF.

V usage is TRBV5-4 and J usage is TRBJ2-1; TRBD2 agrees at 7 bases. CDR1 SGHNT and CDR2 YYREEE come from the germline V gene (reference sequence). V dropped 2 bases and J dropped 9; count of bases not matched to a gene: 5. The CDR3 contains 13 residues. CDR3 nucleotide sequence: TGTGCCAGCAGCTTTCGCGGGAGCAGTGAGCAGTTCTTC. Its protein is CASSFRGSSEQFF.

The chain couples TRBV7-6 to TRBJ2-3; D perhaps matches TRBD2 (6 bases). The ends were cut back, 4 bases at V and 2 bases at J, with 10 bases in the middle. Germline CDR1 SGHVS, CDR2 FNYEAQ. The CDR3 totals 14 residues. CDR3 sequence: CASSWGGPTDTQYF. The DNA for the CDR3 is TGTGCCAGCAGCTGGGGAGGCCCCACAGATACGCAGTATTTT.

This chain uses TRBV7-9 with TRBJ1-1; 7 nucleotides match TRBD1. CDR1 and CDR2 (germline): SEHNR, FQNEAQ (reference sequence). The CDR3 consists of 14 residues. J lost 2 bases, V lost 5 bases, and 5 bases had no gene match. Here the CDR3 DNA reads TGTGCCAGCAGCGGGGACAGTACCAACACTGAAGCTTTCTTT. It specifies CASSGDSTNTEAFF. Looking up the rest from reference TRBV7-9 and TRBJ1-1 gives the full variable domain: DTGVSQNPRHKITKRGQNVTFRCDPISEHNRLYWYRQTLGQGPEFLTYFQNEAQLEKSRLLSDRFSAERPKGSFSTLEIQRTEQGDSAMYLCASSGDSTNTEAFFGQGTRLTVV.

The rearrangement links TRBV14 to TRBJ2-3, with TRBD2 identical over 9 bases. The CDR3 length is 17 residues. CDR1 SGHDN and CDR2 FVKESK come from the germline V gene. Germline trimming cut 6 bases from V and 1 base from J; bases unmatched to any gene: 11. CDR3 sequence (DNA): TGTGCCAGCAGTCGAAGAGGTGGCGGGAGGGGCACAGATACGCAGTATTTT. It is translated as CASSRRGGGRGTDTQYF.

This chain uses TRBV24-1 with TRBJ2-1, with D perhaps matching TRBD1 (6 bases). The germline CDR1 and CDR2 sequences are KGHDR and SFDVKD. CDR3 size: 16 residues. Trimming removed 0 bases at V and 9 bases at J, with 17 bases between. The CDR3 loop reads CATSDLKQGRRGEQFF. The CDR3 DNA follows: TGTGCCACCAGTGATTTGAAGCAGGGGAGACGAGGTGAGCAGTTCTTC.

V usage is TRBV24-1 and J usage is TRBJ2-7, with 9 bases aligning to TRBD1. Germline V gives CDR1 KGHDR, CDR2 SFDVKD. The ends lost 9 bases at V and 4 bases at J; junction bases unmatched: 6. This CDR3 is 13 amino acids long. CDR3 nucleotides: TGTGCCACCTCGACAGGGGGAAAATACGAGCAGTACTTC. Protein sequence: CATSTGGKYEQYF.

This rearrangement joins TRBV7-2 to TRBJ2-1, with a possible D match to TRBD2 (5 bases). With 5 bases removed from V and 9 bases from J, the gap between germline ends came to 8 bases. Germline CDR1 reads SGHTA; CDR2 reads FQGNSA. The CDR3 totals 11 residues. CDR3 sequence: CASSLSVEQFF. The DNA for the CDR3 is TGTGCCAGCAGCCTTAGCGTTGAGCAGTTCTTC. The whole variable domain, remainder taken from reference TRBV7-2 and TRBJ2-1, is GAGVSQSPSNKVTEKGKDVELRCDPISGHTALYWYRQSLGQGLEFLIYFQGNSAPDKSGLPSDRFSAERTGGSVSTLTIQRTQQEDSAVYLCASSLSVEQFFGPGTRLTVL.